A single sample is the source of the 28 T cell receptor beta chains below, sequenced in a study of T cell responses to AZD1222 COVID-19 vaccine. The method was immunoSEQ multiplex PCR; TCRdb's version includes in-frame clones alone and lacks a portion of them. This table has over 110,000 clones, 85% to 90% appearing once. Specimen: peripheral blood, collected 28 days after the second AZD1222 dose. These receptors all stem from an adult who received the AZD1222 COVID-19 vaccine.

This chain connects TRBV5-1 to TRBJ1-2, with 8 bases aligning to TRBD1. Germline values: CDR1 SGHRS, CDR2 YFSETQ. Trimming took 0 bases from V and 1 from J; bases not matched to a gene: 2. The CDR3 spans 15 residues. CDR3 sequence reads: CASSLGQGNNYGYTF. As DNA, the CDR3 is TGCGCCAGCAGCTTGGGACAGGGGAATAACTATGGCTACACCTTC.

The chain recombines TRBV18 with TRBJ2-5; no firm D call. Germline V gives CDR1 KGHSH, CDR2 LQKENI. The germline V and J ends were trimmed by 5 bases and 5 bases, with 12 bases remaining between them. The CDR3 has 13 amino acids. In DNA, the CDR3 is TGTGCCAGCTCAGCTGACAACGGGGAGACCCAGTACTTC. It yields the protein CASSADNGETQYF.

The gene calls are TRBV9 and TRBJ2-2; the D is unclear. The ends were cut back, 0 bases at V and 6 bases at J, with 3 bases in the middle. The CDR3 runs 12 residues. Germline V CDR1 and CDR2: SGDLS, YYNGEE. CDR3 sequence: CASSVAAGELFF. CDR3 nucleotides: TGTGCCAGCAGCGTAGCGGCCGGGGAGCTGTTTTTT.

The V and J genes are TRBV27 and TRBJ2-7, with D perhaps TRBD1 or TRBD2 (6 bases each). Trimming left V 6 bases short and J 2 bases short, with 20 bases between. Germline CDR1 reads MNHEY; CDR2 reads SMNVEV (reference sequence). This CDR3 is 16 amino acids long. Here the CDR3 DNA reads TGTGCCAGCAGCCAAGGGGGGCGGGGTGGGGCCTACGAGCAGTACGTC. Translation: CASSQGGRGGAYEQYV.

Turning to this clone: The junction does not match germline at one end; this may be a read error. The V call is TRBV18, the J call TRBJ1-1; the D gene is possibly TRBD1 (6 bases). This CDR3 has 14 amino acids. Germline CDR1 KGHSH, CDR2 LQKENI. This chain's CDR3 is CANSPSGERTEAFF. CDR3 DNA: TGTGCCAACTCACCGTCAGGGGAGAGAACTGAAGCTTTCTTT.

CDR3 DNA sequence: TGCGCCAGCAGCCAAGAAGCGGGAGCGGTCTACAATGAGCAGTTCTTC. It translates to CASSQEAGAVYNEQFF. This sequence joins TRBV4-3 and TRBJ2-1; 8 positions match TRBD2. V gave up 0 bases and J gave up 3 bases; unmatched junction bases: 4. CDR1 LGHNA and CDR2 YSLEER come from the germline V gene. The CDR3 is 16 residues long.

V gene TRBV2 combines with J gene TRBJ1-4; D is possibly TRBD1 (6 bases). Germline V gene lookup returns CDR1 SNHLY and CDR2 FYNNEI. CDR3 length equals 17 residues. Trimming took off 5 bases at V and 3 bases at J, with 19 bases between the two ends. CDR3 in amino acids: CASSTGTQKIPNEKLFF. DNA for the CDR3: TGTGCCAGCAGTACCGGGACACAAAAGATACCTAATGAAAAACTGTTTTTT.

The chain has TRBV6-4 and TRBJ1-1; D possibly corresponds to TRBD1 (5 bases). This CDR3 spans 13 amino acids. Trimming cost V 5 bases and J 1 base, with 8 bases left between them. CDR1 and CDR2 from the germline V gene are MRHNA and SNTAGT. CDR3 sequence: CASSSDRNTEAFF. The CDR3 DNA is TGTGCCAGCAGTTCAGACAGGAACACTGAAGCTTTCTTT.

The rearrangement joins TRBV7-9 to TRBJ1-6, with D perhaps matching TRBD1 (5 bases). Germline CDR1 and CDR2: SEHNR and FQNEAQ (reference sequence). V gave up 5 bases and J gave up 8 bases, with 13 bases separating them. This CDR3 region has 14 residues. The CDR3 bases are TGTGCCAGCAGCCTATCGGGGGAGGATTCACCCCTCCACTTT. Protein product: CASSLSGEDSPLHF.

This chain connects TRBV7-9 to TRBJ2-1; 11 nucleotides align to TRBD1. V gave up 5 bases and J gave up 0 bases; unmatched junction bases: 12. The CDR3 contains 19 residues. Looked up from germline, CDR1 is SEHNR and CDR2 is FQNEAQ (reference sequence). The CDR3 region is CASSRDRGTHLLSYNEQFF. CDR3 DNA sequence: TGTGCCAGCAGCCGGGACAGGGGGACGCATCTTCTCTCCTACAATGAGCAGTTCTTC.

The chain employs TRBV5-1 and TRBJ2-7, with D perhaps matching TRBD1 (6 bases). Per germline, CDR1 SGHRS and CDR2 YFSETQ. Trimming pared 4 bases from V and 7 bases from J, leaving 24 bases between. This CDR3 is 16 amino acids long. CDR3 coding DNA: TGCGCCAGCAGCCCGGAAAGGGGACACCGGGTAGAAGAGCAGTACTTC. It codes for CASSPERGHRVEEQYF.

The gene calls are TRBV5-4 and TRBJ2-2, with D perhaps TRBD1 (6 bases). Germline V gene lookup returns CDR1 SGHNT and CDR2 YYREEE (reference sequence). V was pared by 6 bases and J by 5 bases, with 14 bases between. The CDR3 contains 14 residues. CDR3: CASTMKGVTGELFF. CDR3 nucleotide sequence: TGTGCCAGCACCATGAAGGGGGTTACCGGGGAGCTGTTTTTT.

The chain is built from TRBV6-2 or TRBV6-3 and TRBJ2-1; TRBD2 matches 11 bases. CDR3 length: 17 residues. V gave up 6 bases and J gave up 7 bases; unmatched junction bases: 14. Germline-derived CDR1 and CDR2 are MNHEY and SVGEGT. The CDR3 sequence is CASSHHDSGRAKNEQFF. CDR3 in DNA: TGTGCCAGCAGCCACCACGATAGCGGGAGGGCCAAAAATGAGCAGTTCTTC.

The count of this clone is one. This rearrangement joins TRBV9 to TRBJ2-7, with D maybe TRBD2 (6 bases). The CDR3 is 13 residues long. The ends were cut back, 4 bases at V and 1 base at J, with 9 bases in the middle. The germline V gene has CDR1 SGDLS and CDR2 YYNGEE. This chain's CDR3 is CASSQGLSYEQYF. CDR3 coding DNA: TGTGCCAGCAGCCAGGGACTTTCCTACGAGCAGTACTTC.

This clone was detected once. This sequence joins TRBV9 and TRBJ2-3; D call uncertain. The CDR3 totals 14 residues. V lost 0 bases to trimming and J lost 2 bases, with 7 bases between them. Germline-derived CDR1 and CDR2 are SGDLS and YYNGEE. The CDR3 region is CASSVAWYTDTQYF. Here the CDR3 DNA reads TGTGCCAGCAGCGTAGCATGGTACACAGATACGCAGTATTTT.

This chain links TRBV3-1 (or the pseudogene TRBV3-2) with TRBJ1-5, with a weak D call TRBD1 (5 bases). CDR1 and CDR2 (germline): LGHDT, YNNKEL (reference sequence). V was pared by 0 bases and J by 0 bases, with 6 bases between. The CDR3 loop spans 15 amino acids. The CDR3 sequence is CASSQDTGSNQPQHF. DNA of the CDR3: TGTGCCAGCAGCCAAGATACAGGTAGCAATCAGCCCCAGCATTTT.

This clone was detected only once. This rearrangement joins TRBV7-2 to TRBJ1-5; D uncertain. CDR1 and CDR2 (germline): SGHTA, FQGNSA. V was cut by 5 bases and J by 3 bases, with 8 bases left in between. The CDR3 contains 13 residues. The chain's CDR3 is CASSPVPNQPQHF. The CDR3 coding sequence is TGTGCCAGCAGCCCCGTCCCCAATCAGCCCCAGCATTTT.

The V call is TRBV24-1, the J call TRBJ2-1, with D uncertain. Trimming took 2 bases from V and 0 from J, leaving 7 bases between them. The CDR3 contains 15 residues. Germline V lookup: CDR1 KGHDR, CDR2 SFDVKD. CDR3 in DNA: TGTGCCACCAGTGATTCGGAGAGCTCCTACAATGAGCAGTTCTTC. Translation gives CATSDSESSYNEQFF.

The J gene is TRBJ2-5, the V gene TRBV7-2; the D call may be TRBD1 or TRBD2 (5 bases each). The CDR3 consists of 15 residues. Per the germline V gene, CDR1 is SGHTA and CDR2 is FQGNSA. Trimming took 7 bases from V and 1 from J, leaving 16 bases between them. The CDR3 sequence is CASKAPGAAQETQYF. The CDR3 bases are TGTGCCAGCAAAGCTCCCGGGGCAGCCCAAGAGACCCAGTACTTC.

The chain combines TRBV14 with TRBJ2-5; the D gene is possibly TRBD1 (6 bases). With 0 bases removed from V and 4 bases from J, the gap between germline ends came to 15 bases. The length of the CDR3 is 16 residues. Germline V CDR1 and CDR2: SGHDN, FVKESK. The DNA of the CDR3 is TGTGCCAGCAGCCAAGAACGGACAGTGTGGCGAGAGACCCAGTACTTC. Protein: CASSQERTVWRETQYF.

The CDR3 region has the DNA TGTGCCAGCAGAGCGGCGACAGGACCGAACACTGAAGCTTTCTTT. It codes for CASRAATGPNTEAFF. The V and J genes are TRBV2 and TRBJ1-1; TRBD1 is a possible D gene (6 bases). This CDR3 contains 15 residues. Germline loops: CDR1 SNHLY, CDR2 FYNNEI. V was shortened by 6 bases and J by 1 base, with 15 bases between the two germline ends.

The chain uses TRBV28 and TRBJ2-7; a weak D match, TRBD1 (6 bases). There are 14 residues in the CDR3. Between the trimmed V and J ends, which lost 6 bases and 0 bases, there was a span of 12 bases. Germline CDR1 MDHEN, CDR2 SYDVKM. CDR3 in amino acids: CASSQTGYSYEQYF. CDR3 nucleotide sequence: TGTGCCAGCAGCCAGACAGGCTACTCCTACGAGCAGTACTTC. Full variable domain (rest looked up from reference TRBV28 and TRBJ2-7): DVKVTQSSRYLVKRTGEKVFLECVQDMDHENMFWYRQDPGLGLRLIYFSYDVKMKEKGDIPEGYSVSREKKERFSLILESASTNQTSMYLCASSQTGYSYEQYFGPGTRLTVT.

The rearrangement links TRBV11-2 to TRBJ2-3, with D possibly being TRBD2 (5 bases). V lost 0 bases and J lost 1, with 11 bases in between. This CDR3 has 16 amino acids. From germline, CDR1 is SGHAT and CDR2 FQNNGV. CDR3 in DNA: TGTGCCAGCAGCTTAGAGAGGGCAGTGGGCACAGATACGCAGTATTTT. It translates to CASSLERAVGTDTQYF. Together with reference TRBV11-2 and TRBJ2-3, the CDR3 gives the full variable domain: EAGVAQSPRYKIIEKRQSVAFWCNPISGHATLYWYQQILGQGPKLLIQFQNNGVVDDSQLPKDRFSAERLKGVDSTLKIQPAKLEDSAVYLCASSLERAVGTDTQYFGPGTRLTVL.

Many counts were recorded for this clone. The rearrangement links TRBV5-1 to TRBJ1-2; D gene unclear. Germline values: CDR1 SGHRS, CDR2 YFSETQ. There are 15 residues in the CDR3. Trimming pared 0 bases from V and 7 bases from J, leaving 16 bases between. The DNA for the CDR3 is TGCGCCAGCAGCTTGGCAAGAAACGGGTTGGGTGGCTACACCTTC. It translates to CASSLARNGLGGYTF.

The rearrangement joins TRBV27 to TRBJ1-5, with TRBD1 matching over 8 bases. Trimming cost V 4 bases and J 2 bases; bases outside gene matches: 4. This CDR3 spans 15 amino acids. The germline V gene encodes CDR1 MNHEY and CDR2 SMNVEV (reference sequence). The CDR3 DNA reads as TGTGCCAGCAGTTCCAGGGGGCTGGGCAATCAGCCCCAGCATTTT. Protein sequence: CASSSRGLGNQPQHF.

The V gene is TRBV5-5, the J gene TRBJ2-7; D could derive from TRBD1 or TRBD2 (5 bases each). The CDR3 sequence is 16 residues long. Germline V gene lookup returns CDR1 SGHKS and CDR2 YYEKEE (reference sequence). Between the trimmed V and J ends, which lost 0 bases and 0 bases, there was a span of 13 bases. Here the CDR3 DNA reads TGTGCCAGCAGCTTGGAAGGGGCAGGACTCTCCTACGAGCAGTACTTC. Its translation is CASSLEGAGLSYEQYF.

The V call is TRBV5-1, the J call TRBJ2-3; no definite D call. The CDR3 loop spans 14 amino acids. Trimming pared 0 bases from V and 5 bases from J, leaving 10 bases between. CDR1 is SGHRS and CDR2 is YFSETQ in the germline V gene. CDR3 DNA: TGCGCCAGCAGCTTGGGGGGTTCCAAAGATACGCAGTATTTT. This codes for CASSLGGSKDTQYF.

The V call is TRBV6-5, the J call TRBJ1-5, with D maybe TRBD1 (6 bases). Looked up from germline, CDR1 is MNHEY and CDR2 is SVGAGI. This CDR3 is built from 15 residues. Trimming left V 6 bases short and J 3 bases short, with 15 bases between. This CDR3 is CASSSAGGVNQPQHF. The CDR3, as DNA: TGTGCCAGCAGCTCCGCCGGGGGCGTCAATCAGCCCCAGCATTTT.